A selection of T cell receptor beta chains follows, all from one sample in a study of graft-versus-host responses after intestinal transplantation. Profiled with immunoSEQ multiplex PCR; TCRdb holds only in-frame clones, not every one. Seen here are tens of thousands of clones, about 94% observed once, and the top ten hold about 0.2%. For these TCRs, the target antigens are not known. The source material was unstimulated CD4+ T cells sorted from spleen or lymph node cells, sampled before transplant. These receptors originate from a human donor who was the organ donor for an intestinal transplant. The CDR3 runs from the conserved cysteine through the conserved F or W. D genes are given only for firm matches. Some rows mark clone size as missing; the rest say once, few, many or name a class of expanded clone.

D gene: -
clone size: few
V gene: TRBV29-1
J gene: TRBJ1-1
CDR3 DNA: TGCAGCGTTGCGAATTTCCGTCGCACCATGAACACTGAAGCTTTCTTT
CDR3 protein: CSVANFRRTMNTEAFF

D gene: -
clone size: -
V gene: TRBV10-3
J gene: TRBJ2-2
CDR3 DNA: TGTGCCATCAGCCCTAGGAACGGGGGCAACACCGGGGAGCTGTTTTTT
CDR3 protein: CAISPRNGGNTGELFF

D gene: -
clone size: once
V gene: TRBV10-3
J gene: TRBJ1-6
CDR3 DNA: TGTGCCATCAGCCGACAGGATAATTCACCCCTCCACTTT
CDR3 protein: CAISRQDNSPLHF

D gene: -
clone size: -
V gene: TRBV5-6
J gene: TRBJ2-7
CDR3 DNA: TGTGCCAGCAGCTTTCCGTCCGGTGCAGGGACCTACGAGCAGTACTTC
CDR3 protein: CASSFPSGAGTYEQYF

D gene: -
clone size: -
V gene: TRBV4-3
J gene: TRBJ2-2
CDR3 DNA: TGCGCCAGCAGCCAAGATGGCCAGGGTTACACCGGGGAGCTGTTTTTT
CDR3 protein: CASSQDGQGYTGELFF

D gene: TRBD2
clone size: -
V gene: TRBV6-5
J gene: TRBJ2-7
CDR3 DNA: TGTGCCAGCAGTTACTCCATAGCGGGGTCCTACGAGCAGTACTTC
CDR3 protein: CASSYSIAGSYEQYF

D gene: TRBD2
clone size: -
V gene: TRBV30
J gene: TRBJ2-3
CDR3 DNA: TGTGCCTGGAAGGGGGGACTAGCGGGGGAGTGCCCTAGCACAGATACGCAGTATTTT
CDR3 protein: CAWKGGLAGECPSTDTQYF

D gene: -
clone size: -
V gene: TRBV4-2
J gene: TRBJ1-2
CDR3 DNA: TGTGCCAGCAGCCAAGGCCAGGGCGGGGATGGCTACACCTTC
CDR3 protein: CASSQGQGGDGYTF

D gene: -
clone size: -
V gene: TRBV19
J gene: TRBJ1-1
CDR3 DNA: TGTGCCAGTAGCCGAGCCGGGGGGAGCACTGAAGCTTTCTTT
CDR3 protein: CASSRAGGSTEAFF

D gene: -
clone size: -
V gene: TRBV7-9
J gene: TRBJ2-7
CDR3 DNA: TGTGCCAGCAGCTTAGGAGGGACGGGGTTCTCCTACGAGCAGTACTTC
CDR3 protein: CASSLGGTGFSYEQYF

D gene: -
clone size: -
V gene: TRBV6-1
J gene: TRBJ2-3
CDR3 DNA: TGTGCCAGCCCCCCGGGGGCAGGTCTCACAGATACGCAGTATTTT
CDR3 protein: CASPPGAGLTDTQYF

D gene: -
clone size: -
V gene: TRBV6-6
J gene: TRBJ2-5
CDR3 DNA: TGTGCCAGCAGTTACTGGGAGACCCAGTACTTC
CDR3 protein: CASSYWETQYF

D gene: TRBD2
clone size: -
V gene: TRBV5-1
J gene: TRBJ2-3
CDR3 DNA: TGCGCCAGCAGCTTGGCCTCTAGCGGGGTCACAGATACGCAGTATTTT
CDR3 protein: CASSLASSGVTDTQYF

D gene: -
clone size: -
V gene: TRBV25-1
J gene: TRBJ1-2
CDR3 DNA: TGTGCCAGCAGTGATCCGGGACAAGGGAACTATGGCTACACCTTC
CDR3 protein: CASSDPGQGNYGYTF

D gene: TRBD2
clone size: -
V gene: TRBV6-1
J gene: TRBJ2-7
CDR3 DNA: TGTGCCAGCAGTGGAGTCCGACAGGGGCGGACTAGCGGGGACTACGAGCAGTACTTC
CDR3 protein: CASSGVRQGRTSGDYEQYF